The 19 T cell receptor beta chains in this list originate from one sample, sequenced in a study of cytomegalovirus exposure and HLA in healthy donors. PCR used 60 Vbeta primers and 13 Jbeta primers. Profiled with immunoSEQ multiplex PCR; TCRdb holds only in-frame clones, not every one. The sample has about 170,000 clones; roughly four fifths are singletons. Sequencing was carried out using PBMCs. Receptors originate from a woman younger than 35 in good health and CMV-seropositive.

This clone is a singleton in its sample. The DNA for the CDR3 is TGTGCCAGCAGCGACAGAGGGACTAGCGGAAGTACCTACGAGCAGTACTTC. Its protein is CASSDRGTSGSTYEQYF. J is TRBJ2-7 and V is TRBV13; TRBD2 aligns across 11 bases. Germline V gene sequence: CDR1 PRHDT, CDR2 FYEKMQ (reference sequence). This CDR3 contains 17 residues. V shed 5 bases, J shed 2 bases, and the junction held 11 bases outside the gene matches.

The rearrangement uses TRBV5-4 and TRBJ2-3, with 8 bases that match TRBD1. CDR1 SGHNT and CDR2 YYREEE come from the germline V gene (reference sequence). Losses at the gene ends were 4 bases for V and 4 bases for J; bases not matched to a gene: 5. The CDR3 is 14 amino acids. The CDR3 bases are TGTGCCAGCAGCCCTGGACAGGGCGCAGATACGCAGTATTTT. Its protein is CASSPGQGADTQYF.

The chain joins TRBV9 to TRBJ2-7; 7 bases agree with TRBD1. CDR1 is SGDLS, CDR2 YYNGEE, per germline. V was pared by 7 bases and J by 4 bases, with 8 bases of the junction left unmatched. This CDR3 is built from 13 residues. This CDR3 reads CASADRDGYEQYF. DNA for the CDR3: TGTGCCAGCGCCGACAGGGACGGATACGAGCAGTACTTC.

The DNA for the CDR3 is TGTGCCAGCAGCTTGGCTTGGGGGCGTGAGACCCAGTACTTC. It translates to CASSLAWGRETQYF. The chain is built from TRBV5-4 and TRBJ2-5, with D maybe TRBD1 (6 bases). Germline CDR1 and CDR2: SGHNT and YYREEE (reference sequence). Trimming left V 0 bases short and J 5 bases short, with 11 bases between. This CDR3 is 14 amino acids long.

V gene TRBV5-1 combines with J gene TRBJ2-1; 8 bases line up with TRBD1. V lost 4 bases, J lost 4 bases, and 4 bases stayed unmatched. The CDR3 is 14 residues long. CDR1 is SGHRS and CDR2 is YFSETQ in the germline V gene. CDR3 amino acids: CASSAGQGYNEQFF. CDR3 DNA: TGCGCCAGCAGCGCTGGACAGGGTTACAATGAGCAGTTCTTC.

The chain has TRBV14 and TRBJ2-5; the D is unclear. The DNA end favors TRBJ2-7, so the J call may be wrong. This CDR3 spans 13 amino acids. The germline gives CDR1 SGHDN, CDR2 FVKESK. For the CDR3, the DNA is TGTGCCAGCAGCCCGAACCCGAGATACGAGCAGTACTTC. It yields the protein CASSPNPRYEQYF.

The chain combines TRBV13 with TRBJ2-1, with 8 positions matching TRBD2. This CDR3 spans 18 amino acids. Trimming cost V 4 bases and J 4 bases; bases outside gene matches: 15. From germline, CDR1 is PRHDT and CDR2 FYEKMQ (reference sequence). DNA of the CDR3: TGTGCCAGCAGCTCATACCCCTTCGGAGCGGGGGATTACAATGAGCAGTTCTTC. Amino acids: CASSSYPFGAGDYNEQFF.

The genes are TRBV7-9 and TRBJ2-1; 9 bases align to TRBD1. The CDR3 spans 15 residues. Unmatched junction bases numbered 9, after V lost 6 bases and J lost 6 bases. CDR1 SEHNR and CDR2 FQNEAQ come from the germline V gene (reference sequence). This CDR3 reads CASRPGTGLPNEQFF. The CDR3 DNA reads TGTGCCAGCAGGCCCGGGACAGGGCTCCCCAATGAGCAGTTCTTC.

This clone showed up just once. V usage is TRBV11-2 and J usage is TRBJ2-7; TRBD1 is a possible D gene (5 bases). Trimming cost V 2 bases and J 2 bases, with 13 bases left between them. Germline CDR1 reads SGHAT; CDR2 reads FQNNGV. The CDR3 is 15 amino acids. The CDR3 DNA reads as TGTGCCAGCAGCTTATCCTTGGACACGACCTACGAGCAGTACTTC. Amino acid sequence: CASSLSLDTTYEQYF. Full variable domain (remainder filled in from reference TRBV11-2 and TRBJ2-7): EAGVAQSPRYKIIEKRQSVAFWCNPISGHATLYWYQQILGQGPKLLIQFQNNGVVDDSQLPKDRFSAERLKGVDSTLKIQPAKLEDSAVYLCASSLSLDTTYEQYFGPGTRLTVT.

This chain joins TRBV2 and TRBJ1-4, with 9 bases lining up with TRBD1. With V trimmed by 7 bases and J by 8 bases, 11 bases remained unmatched. The CDR3 is made up of 15 amino acids. Germline CDR1 and CDR2: SNHLY and FYNNEI. CDR3 sequence (DNA): TGTGCCAGCAAATTCGGGACAGGGTTAGGGGAAAAACTGTTTTTT. This encodes CASKFGTGLGEKLFF. The full variable domain, in which reference TRBV2 and TRBJ1-4 provide the parts outside the CDR3, is EPEVTQTPSHQVTQMGQEVILRCVPISNHLYFYWYRQILGQKVEFLVSFYNNEISEKSEIFDDQFSVERPDGSNFTLKIRSTKLEDSAMYFCASKFGTGLGEKLFFGSGTQLSVL.

The V call is TRBV11-1, the J call TRBJ2-1; the match to TRBD1 covers 7 bases. V lost 5 bases and J lost 8; bases outside the gene matches: 9. Germline V CDR1 and CDR2: SGHAT, FQDESV (reference sequence). This CDR3 comprises 14 residues. DNA for the CDR3: TGTGCCAGCAGCGCGGGTATAGGGGGCTATGAGCAGTTCTTC. Its translation: CASSAGIGGYEQFF.

This sequence joins TRBV6-5 and TRBJ2-7; D gene unclear. Germline lookup yields CDR1 MNHEY and CDR2 SVGAGI. This CDR3 has 13 amino acids. Trimming pared 0 bases from V and 5 bases from J, leaving 8 bases between. CDR3 nucleotide sequence: TGTGCCAGCAGTTACTCGCGCGGAAACGAGCAGTACTTC. It translates to CASSYSRGNEQYF.

The chain combines TRBV2 with TRBJ2-7; possible D gene TRBD1, 5 bases. This CDR3 has 12 amino acids. V lost 4 bases to trimming and J lost 3 bases, with 7 bases between them. Germline V gene lookup returns CDR1 SNHLY and CDR2 FYNNEI. The CDR3 bases are TGTGCCAGCAGTGTGCAGGGCTACGAGCAGTACTTC. This gives the protein CASSVQGYEQYF.

Comment on this clone: This sample includes further DNA sequences coding for the same CDR3. The V and J genes are TRBV6-5 and TRBJ1-1; possible D gene TRBD1, 6 bases. V lost 6 bases, J lost 5 bases, and 16 bases lay in between. There are 14 residues in the CDR3. The V gene's germline CDR1 is MNHEY and CDR2 SVGAGI. The CDR3 sequence: CASRPGGAGTEAFF. For the CDR3, the DNA is TGTGCCAGCAGACCGGGGGGCGCGGGGACTGAAGCTTTCTTT.

The chain joins TRBV5-4 to TRBJ2-1; 9 bases align to TRBD2. Germline CDR1 and CDR2: SGHNT and YYREEE (reference sequence). Losses at the gene ends were 4 bases for V and 10 bases for J; bases not matched to a gene: 3. The CDR3 is 12 residues long. The CDR3 is CASSRTSEEQFF. In nucleotides, the CDR3 is TGTGCCAGCAGCCGGACTAGCGAGGAGCAGTTCTTC.

This clone was detected only once. The rearrangement links TRBV7-9 to TRBJ1-6, with D perhaps matching TRBD1 (5 bases). Trimming removed 1 base from V and 2 bases from J, with 9 bases in between. CDR3 length equals 16 residues. CDR1 and CDR2 (germline): SEHNR, FQNEAQ (reference sequence). The CDR3 spells CASSLGGGTYNSPLHF. The CDR3 DNA reads as TGTGCCAGCAGCTTAGGGGGGGGGACCTATAATTCACCCCTCCACTTT.

This clone was found once. The rearrangement uses TRBV6-5 and TRBJ1-3, with 7 bases fitting TRBD1. With V trimmed by 5 bases and J by 8 bases, 12 bases remained unmatched. This CDR3 is built from 15 residues. Germline V gene sequence: CDR1 MNHEY, CDR2 SVGAGI. CDR3 sequence: CASSRQGASVDTIYF. CDR3 sequence (DNA): TGTGCCAGCAGTCGACAGGGCGCGAGTGTTGACACCATATATTTT.

This sequence joins TRBV27 and TRBJ1-5; a possible D gene is TRBD1 (5 bases). The CDR3 extends over 16 amino acids. Germline V gives CDR1 MNHEY, CDR2 SMNVEV (reference sequence). Trimming pared 2 bases from V and 6 bases from J, leaving 17 bases between. The CDR3 DNA reads as TGTGCCAGCAGTTTAAGCGGGGGTAGAGACGGTCAGCCCCAGCATTTT. It is translated as CASSLSGGRDGQPQHF.

The V gene is TRBV9, the J gene TRBJ2-3; D is unresolved. Germline V gene sequence: CDR1 SGDLS, CDR2 YYNGEE. This CDR3 has 13 amino acids. The germline V and J ends were trimmed by 2 bases and 4 bases, with 8 bases remaining between them. CDR3 amino acids: CASSVPTSDTQYF. The CDR3 DNA reads TGTGCCAGCAGCGTCCCGACTTCAGATACGCAGTATTTT. The full variable domain, completed using reference TRBV9 and TRBJ2-3, is DSGVTQTPKHLITATGQRVTLRCSPRSGDLSVYWYQQSLDQGLQFLIQYYNGEERAKGNILERFSAQQFPDLHSELNLSSLELGDSALYFCASSVPTSDTQYFGPGTRLTVL.